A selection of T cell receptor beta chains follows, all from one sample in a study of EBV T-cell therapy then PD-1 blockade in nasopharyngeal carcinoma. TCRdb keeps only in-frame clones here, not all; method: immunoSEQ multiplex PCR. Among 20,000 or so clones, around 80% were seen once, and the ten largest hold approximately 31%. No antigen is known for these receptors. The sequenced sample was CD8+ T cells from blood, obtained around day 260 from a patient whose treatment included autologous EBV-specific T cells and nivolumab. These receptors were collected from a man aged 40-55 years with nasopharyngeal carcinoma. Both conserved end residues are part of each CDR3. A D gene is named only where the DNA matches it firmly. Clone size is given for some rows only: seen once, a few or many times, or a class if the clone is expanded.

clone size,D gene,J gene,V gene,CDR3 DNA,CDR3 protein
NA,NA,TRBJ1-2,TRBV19,TGTGCCAGTAGTATGGGTGGCTATGGCTACACCTTC,CASSMGGYGYTF
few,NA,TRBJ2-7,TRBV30,TGTGCCTGGAGTGTTGGACCTTCTTACGAGCAGTACTTC,CAWSVGPSYEQYF
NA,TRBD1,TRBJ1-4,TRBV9,TGTGCCAGCGAACCGGGACAGGTGGGGGCTGGTGAAAAACTGTTTTTT,CASEPGQVGAGEKLFF
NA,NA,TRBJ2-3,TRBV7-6,TGTGCCAGCAGCTTAAGATCAAGTGCAGATACGCAGTATTTT,CASSLRSSADTQYF
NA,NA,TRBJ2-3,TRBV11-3,TGTGCCAGCAGCCCGCAATACACAGATACGCAGTATTTT,CASSPQYTDTQYF
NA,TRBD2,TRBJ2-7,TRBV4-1,TGCGCCAGCAGCCAAGGGGCTAGCGGACCACTAGGGCAGTACTTC,CASSQGASGPLGQYF
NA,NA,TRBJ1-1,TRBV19,TGTGCCAGTAGTCCGACAGTGAACACTGAAGCTTTCTTT,CASSPTVNTEAFF
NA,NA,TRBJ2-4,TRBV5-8,TGTGCCAGCTCGCAGGGCGGGTTGAACATTCAGTACTTC,CASSQGGLNIQYF
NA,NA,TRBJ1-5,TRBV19,TGTGCCAGTACCGGGGGGGAGGCGGGGCAGCCCCAGCATTTT,CASTGGEAGQPQHF
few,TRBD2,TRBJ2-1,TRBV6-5,TGTGCCAGCAGTTATAGCGGGTTCGGCAATGAGCAGTTCTTC,CASSYSGFGNEQFF
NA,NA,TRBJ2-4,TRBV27,TGTGCCAGCAGTTCCTGGACAGAGGAAAACATTCAGTACTTC,CASSSWTEENIQYF
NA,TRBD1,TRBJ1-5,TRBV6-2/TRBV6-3,TGTGCCAGCAGTTACCCGGGGACAGGCAATCAGCCCCAGCATTTT,CASSYPGTGNQPQHF
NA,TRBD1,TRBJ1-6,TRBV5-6,TGTGCCAGCAGGGGACAGGACACGAGCTCCTATAATTCACCCCTCCACTTT,CASRGQDTSSYNSPLHF
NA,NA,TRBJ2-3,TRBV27,TGTGCCAGCAGTCCAGCCGCCGGTCGGCTAGATACGCAGTATTTT,CASSPAAGRLDTQYF
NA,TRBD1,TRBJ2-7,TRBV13,TGTGCCAGCAGCTTCAAACTGGGGACAGCTCCCTACGAGCAGTACTTC,CASSFKLGTAPYEQYF
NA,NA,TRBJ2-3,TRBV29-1,TGCAGCGTTGAAGTCGGAATCACTACTCCCACCTCAGATACGCAGTATTTT,CSVEVGITTPTSDTQYF
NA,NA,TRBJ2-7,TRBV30,TGTGCCTGGAGTGCATACGAACAGGGCTACGAGCAGTACTTC,CAWSAYEQGYEQYF